This T cell receptor (beta chain) emerged from a study of human T cells and chemical hapten exposure. As for the study in general: Small pooled library volume differences chiefly drove per-sample TCR yield variation.

This CDR3 is built from 16 residues. Germline CDR1 reads SGHRS; CDR2 reads YFSETQ. Trimming removed 0 bases from V and 1 base from J; junction bases left unmatched: 4. This clonotype was counted ten times or more. Its target is unknown. TCRdb analysed the RACE reads with MiXCR anew, one entry per CDR3 protein. The sample has more than 250,000 distinct CDR3 sequences, roughly 8.9% seen once. Time point: pre-sensitization, week 0. Treatment given: therapeutic diphenylcyclopropenone sensitization with weekly scalp DPC. Findings and caveats of the study: Relative to control repertoires, expanded TCRs gave rise to significantly more large CDR3 similarity clusters. TCRs whose frequency exceeded 1 in 1000 remained the same following DPC sensitization.

Sample: whole blood, taken in connection with sensitization to the hapten diphenylcyclopropenone (DPC). This clonotype was sampled from a woman in her thirties or forties with alopecia areata. Some clones in this sample may be carry-over from other donors' samples. The chain is built from TRBV5-1 and TRBJ2-3; 8 nucleotides line up with TRBD2. In DNA form, the CDR3 reads TGCGCCAGCAGCTTGGCCACTAGCGGACGCACAGATACGCAGTATTTT. Amino acid sequence: CASSLATSGRTDTQYF.